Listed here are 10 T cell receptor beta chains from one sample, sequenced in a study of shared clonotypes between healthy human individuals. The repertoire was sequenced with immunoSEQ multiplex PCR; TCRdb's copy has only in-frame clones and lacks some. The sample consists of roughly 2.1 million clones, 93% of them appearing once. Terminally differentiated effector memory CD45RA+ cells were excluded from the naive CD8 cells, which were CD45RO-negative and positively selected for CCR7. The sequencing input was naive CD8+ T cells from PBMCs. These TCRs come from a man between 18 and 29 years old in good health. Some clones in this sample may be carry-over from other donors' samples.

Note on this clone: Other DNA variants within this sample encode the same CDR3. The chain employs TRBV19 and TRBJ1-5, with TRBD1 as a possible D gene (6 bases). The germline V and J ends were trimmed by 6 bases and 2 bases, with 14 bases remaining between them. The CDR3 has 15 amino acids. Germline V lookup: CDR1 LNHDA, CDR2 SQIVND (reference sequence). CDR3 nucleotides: TGTGCCAGTAGCACCACAGGGCTCGGCAATCAGCCCCAGCATTTT. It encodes CASSTTGLGNQPQHF.

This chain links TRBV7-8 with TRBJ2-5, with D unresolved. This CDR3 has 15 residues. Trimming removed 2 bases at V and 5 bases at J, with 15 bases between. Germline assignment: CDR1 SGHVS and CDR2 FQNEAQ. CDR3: CASSLLVRSGETQYF. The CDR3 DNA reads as TGTGCCAGCAGCTTATTAGTCCGGTCTGGGGAGACCCAGTACTTC.

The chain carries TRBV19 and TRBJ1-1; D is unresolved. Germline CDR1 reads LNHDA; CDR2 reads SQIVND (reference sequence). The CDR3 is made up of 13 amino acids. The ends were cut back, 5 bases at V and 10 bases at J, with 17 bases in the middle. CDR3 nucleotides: TGTGCCAGTAGTTATACAGTAAAAGCTCGAGCTTTCTTT. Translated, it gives CASSYTVKARAFF.

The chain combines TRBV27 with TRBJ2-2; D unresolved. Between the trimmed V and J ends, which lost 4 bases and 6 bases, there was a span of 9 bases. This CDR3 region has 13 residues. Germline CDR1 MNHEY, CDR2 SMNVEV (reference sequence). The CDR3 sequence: CASSSLWSGELFF. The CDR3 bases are TGTGCCAGCAGTTCCCTTTGGTCCGGGGAGCTGTTTTTT.

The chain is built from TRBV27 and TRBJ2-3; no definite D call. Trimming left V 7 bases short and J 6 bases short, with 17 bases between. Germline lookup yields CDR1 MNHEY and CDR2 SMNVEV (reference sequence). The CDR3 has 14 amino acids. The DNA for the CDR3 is TGTGCCAGCACCCCTGAAGCCGGGCGGGATACGCAGTATTTT. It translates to CASTPEAGRDTQYF.

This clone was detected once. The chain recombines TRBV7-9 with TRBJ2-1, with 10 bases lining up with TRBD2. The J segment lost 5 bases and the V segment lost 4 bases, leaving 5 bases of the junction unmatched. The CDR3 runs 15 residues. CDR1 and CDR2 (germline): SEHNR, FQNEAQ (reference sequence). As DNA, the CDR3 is TGTGCCAGCAGCTCCCGGACTAGCGGAGACAATGAGCAGTTCTTC. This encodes CASSSRTSGDNEQFF.

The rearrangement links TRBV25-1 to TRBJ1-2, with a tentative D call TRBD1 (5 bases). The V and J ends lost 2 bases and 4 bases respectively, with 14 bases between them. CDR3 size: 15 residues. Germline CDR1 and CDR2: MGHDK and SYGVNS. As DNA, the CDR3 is TGTGCCAGCAGTGAAGGGGTGCATCAGGGCTATGGCTACACCTTC. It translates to CASSEGVHQGYGYTF.

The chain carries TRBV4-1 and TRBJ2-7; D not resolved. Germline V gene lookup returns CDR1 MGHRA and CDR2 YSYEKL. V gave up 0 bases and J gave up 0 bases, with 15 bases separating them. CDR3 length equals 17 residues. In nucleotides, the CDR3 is TGCGCCAGCAGCCAAGAGACGAGTCAGTTAAGCTCCTACGAGCAGTACTTC. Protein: CASSQETSQLSSYEQYF.

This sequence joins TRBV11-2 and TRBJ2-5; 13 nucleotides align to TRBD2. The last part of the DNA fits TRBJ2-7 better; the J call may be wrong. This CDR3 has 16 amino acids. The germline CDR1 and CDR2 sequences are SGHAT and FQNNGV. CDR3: CASSRTSGSLLDEQYF. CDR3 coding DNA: TGTGCCAGCAGCCGGACTAGCGGGAGCCTCTTGGACGAGCAGTACTTC.

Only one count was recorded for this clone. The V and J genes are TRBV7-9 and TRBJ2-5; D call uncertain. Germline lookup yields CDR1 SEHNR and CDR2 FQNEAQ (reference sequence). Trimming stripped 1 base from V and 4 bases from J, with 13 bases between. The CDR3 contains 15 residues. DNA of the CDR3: TGTGCCAGCAGCTTAGGGGGAATCGGAACAGAGACCCAGTACTTC. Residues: CASSLGGIGTETQYF. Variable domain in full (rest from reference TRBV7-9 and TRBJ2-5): DTGVSQNPRHKITKRGQNVTFRCDPISEHNRLYWYRQTLGQGPEFLTYFQNEAQLEKSRLLSDRFSAERPKGSFSTLEIQRTEQGDSAMYLCASSLGGIGTETQYFGPGTRLLVL.